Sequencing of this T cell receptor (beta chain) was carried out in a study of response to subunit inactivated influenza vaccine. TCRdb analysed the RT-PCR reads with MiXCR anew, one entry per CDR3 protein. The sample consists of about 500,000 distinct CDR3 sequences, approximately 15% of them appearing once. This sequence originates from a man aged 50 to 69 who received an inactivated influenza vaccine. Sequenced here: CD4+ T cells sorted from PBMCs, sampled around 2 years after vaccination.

The CDR3 sequence is CATMGQLNQPQHF. The DNA for the CDR3 is TGTGCCACCATGGGACAACTCAATCAGCCCCAGCATTTT. The gene calls are TRBV25-1 and TRBJ1-5; D perhaps matches TRBD1 (6 bases). Trimming shortened V by 10 bases and J by 3 bases, and 13 bases separated the two germline ends. This CDR3 spans 13 amino acids. In germline, CDR1 is MGHDK, CDR2 SYGVNS.